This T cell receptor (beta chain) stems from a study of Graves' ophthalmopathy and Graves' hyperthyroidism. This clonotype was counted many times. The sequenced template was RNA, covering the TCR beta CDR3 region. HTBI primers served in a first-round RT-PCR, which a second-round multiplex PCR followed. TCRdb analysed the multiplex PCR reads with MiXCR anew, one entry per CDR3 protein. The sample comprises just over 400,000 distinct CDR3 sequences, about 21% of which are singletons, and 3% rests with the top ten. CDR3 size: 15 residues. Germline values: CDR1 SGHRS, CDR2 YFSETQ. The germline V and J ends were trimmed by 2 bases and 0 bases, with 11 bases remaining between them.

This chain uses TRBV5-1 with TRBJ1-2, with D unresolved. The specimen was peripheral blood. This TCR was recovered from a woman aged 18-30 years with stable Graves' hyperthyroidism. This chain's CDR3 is CASSFRPDTNYGYTF. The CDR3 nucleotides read TGCGCCAGCAGCTTCCGGCCAGACACTAACTATGGCTACACCTTC.